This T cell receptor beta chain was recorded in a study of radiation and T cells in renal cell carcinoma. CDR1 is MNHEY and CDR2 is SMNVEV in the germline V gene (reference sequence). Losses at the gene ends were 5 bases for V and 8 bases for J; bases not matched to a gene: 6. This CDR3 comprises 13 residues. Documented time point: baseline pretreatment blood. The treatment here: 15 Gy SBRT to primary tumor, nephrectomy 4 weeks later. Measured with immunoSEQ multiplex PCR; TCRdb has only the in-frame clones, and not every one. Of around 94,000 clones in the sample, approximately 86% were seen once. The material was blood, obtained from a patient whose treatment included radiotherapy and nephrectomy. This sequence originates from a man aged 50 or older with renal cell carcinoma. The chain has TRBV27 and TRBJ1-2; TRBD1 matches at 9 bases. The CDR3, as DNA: TGTGCCAGCAGTAAACAGGGGGCCGGGGGCTACACCTTC. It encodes CASSKQGAGGYTF.